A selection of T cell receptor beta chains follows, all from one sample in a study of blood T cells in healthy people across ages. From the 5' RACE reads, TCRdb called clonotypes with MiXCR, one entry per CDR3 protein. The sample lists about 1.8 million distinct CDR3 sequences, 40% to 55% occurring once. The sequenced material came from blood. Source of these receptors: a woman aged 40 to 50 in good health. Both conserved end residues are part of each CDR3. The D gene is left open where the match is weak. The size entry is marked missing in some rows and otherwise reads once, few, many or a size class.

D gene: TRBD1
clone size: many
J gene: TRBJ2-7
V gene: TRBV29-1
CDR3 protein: CSVVQGAPYEQYF
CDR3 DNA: TGCAGCGTTGTACAGGGGGCCCCCTACGAGCAGTACTTC

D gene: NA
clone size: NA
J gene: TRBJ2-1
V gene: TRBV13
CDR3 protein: CASKTTGDSYNEQFF
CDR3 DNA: TGTGCCAGCAAGACGACCGGAGACTCCTACAATGAGCAGTTCTTC

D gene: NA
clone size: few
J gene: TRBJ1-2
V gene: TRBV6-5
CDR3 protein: CASSDPGGDYGYTF
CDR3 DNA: TGTGCCAGCAGTGACCCGGGGGGCGACTATGGCTACACCTTC

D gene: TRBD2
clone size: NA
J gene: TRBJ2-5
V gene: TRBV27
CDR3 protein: CASRELAGGNQETQYF
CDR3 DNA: TGTGCCAGCAGGGAGTTAGCGGGGGGTAACCAAGAGACCCAGTACTTC

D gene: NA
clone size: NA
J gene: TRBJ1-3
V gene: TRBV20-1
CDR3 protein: CSAREARNTIYF
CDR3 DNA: TGCAGTGCTAGGGAGGCCCGAAACACCATATATTTT

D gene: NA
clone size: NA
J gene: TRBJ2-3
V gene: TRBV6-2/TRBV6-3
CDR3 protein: CAVGQSTDTQYF
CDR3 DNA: TGTGCTGTGGGGCAGAGTACAGATACGCAGTATTTT

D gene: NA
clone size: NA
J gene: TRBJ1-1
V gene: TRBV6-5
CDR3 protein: CASSSLAGETEAFF
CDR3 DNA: TGTGCCAGCAGTTCCCTCGCCGGGGAAACTGAAGCTTTCTTT

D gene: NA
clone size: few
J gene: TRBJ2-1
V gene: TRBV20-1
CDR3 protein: CSARDYYNEQFF
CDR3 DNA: TGCAGTGCTAGAGACTATTACAATGAGCAGTTCTTC

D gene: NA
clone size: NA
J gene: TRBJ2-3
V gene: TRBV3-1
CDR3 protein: CASSQGLDDTQYF
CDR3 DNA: TGTGCCAGCAGCCAAGGGCTTGATGATACGCAGTATTTT

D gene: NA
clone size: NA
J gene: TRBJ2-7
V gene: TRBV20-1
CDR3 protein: CSAIRGLSPSSYEQYF
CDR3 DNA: TGCAGTGCCATTAGGGGGTTGAGCCCGAGCTCCTACGAGCAGTACTTC

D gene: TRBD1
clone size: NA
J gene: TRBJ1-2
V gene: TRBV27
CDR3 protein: CASSRDSWANYGYTF
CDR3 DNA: TGTGCCAGCAGTAGGGACAGTTGGGCTAACTATGGCTACACCTTC

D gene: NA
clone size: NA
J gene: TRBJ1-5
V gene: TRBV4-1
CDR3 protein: CASSQRASVSNQPQHF
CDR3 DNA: TGCGCCAGCAGCCAAAGAGCGTCAGTTAGCAATCAGCCCCAGCATTTT

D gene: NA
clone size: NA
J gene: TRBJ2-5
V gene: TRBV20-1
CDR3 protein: CSARDGPGGETQYF
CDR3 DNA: TGCAGTGCTAGAGATGGGCCAGGCGGAGAGACCCAGTACTTC

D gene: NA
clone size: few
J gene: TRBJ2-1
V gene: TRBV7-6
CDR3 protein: CASSVVTYNEQFF
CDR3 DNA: TGTGCCAGCAGCGTGGTCACCTACAATGAGCAGTTCTTC

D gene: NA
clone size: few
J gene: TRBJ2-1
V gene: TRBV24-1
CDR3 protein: CATSDPNPGDEQFF
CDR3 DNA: TGTGCCACCAGTGACCCCAACCCGGGGGATGAGCAGTTCTTC